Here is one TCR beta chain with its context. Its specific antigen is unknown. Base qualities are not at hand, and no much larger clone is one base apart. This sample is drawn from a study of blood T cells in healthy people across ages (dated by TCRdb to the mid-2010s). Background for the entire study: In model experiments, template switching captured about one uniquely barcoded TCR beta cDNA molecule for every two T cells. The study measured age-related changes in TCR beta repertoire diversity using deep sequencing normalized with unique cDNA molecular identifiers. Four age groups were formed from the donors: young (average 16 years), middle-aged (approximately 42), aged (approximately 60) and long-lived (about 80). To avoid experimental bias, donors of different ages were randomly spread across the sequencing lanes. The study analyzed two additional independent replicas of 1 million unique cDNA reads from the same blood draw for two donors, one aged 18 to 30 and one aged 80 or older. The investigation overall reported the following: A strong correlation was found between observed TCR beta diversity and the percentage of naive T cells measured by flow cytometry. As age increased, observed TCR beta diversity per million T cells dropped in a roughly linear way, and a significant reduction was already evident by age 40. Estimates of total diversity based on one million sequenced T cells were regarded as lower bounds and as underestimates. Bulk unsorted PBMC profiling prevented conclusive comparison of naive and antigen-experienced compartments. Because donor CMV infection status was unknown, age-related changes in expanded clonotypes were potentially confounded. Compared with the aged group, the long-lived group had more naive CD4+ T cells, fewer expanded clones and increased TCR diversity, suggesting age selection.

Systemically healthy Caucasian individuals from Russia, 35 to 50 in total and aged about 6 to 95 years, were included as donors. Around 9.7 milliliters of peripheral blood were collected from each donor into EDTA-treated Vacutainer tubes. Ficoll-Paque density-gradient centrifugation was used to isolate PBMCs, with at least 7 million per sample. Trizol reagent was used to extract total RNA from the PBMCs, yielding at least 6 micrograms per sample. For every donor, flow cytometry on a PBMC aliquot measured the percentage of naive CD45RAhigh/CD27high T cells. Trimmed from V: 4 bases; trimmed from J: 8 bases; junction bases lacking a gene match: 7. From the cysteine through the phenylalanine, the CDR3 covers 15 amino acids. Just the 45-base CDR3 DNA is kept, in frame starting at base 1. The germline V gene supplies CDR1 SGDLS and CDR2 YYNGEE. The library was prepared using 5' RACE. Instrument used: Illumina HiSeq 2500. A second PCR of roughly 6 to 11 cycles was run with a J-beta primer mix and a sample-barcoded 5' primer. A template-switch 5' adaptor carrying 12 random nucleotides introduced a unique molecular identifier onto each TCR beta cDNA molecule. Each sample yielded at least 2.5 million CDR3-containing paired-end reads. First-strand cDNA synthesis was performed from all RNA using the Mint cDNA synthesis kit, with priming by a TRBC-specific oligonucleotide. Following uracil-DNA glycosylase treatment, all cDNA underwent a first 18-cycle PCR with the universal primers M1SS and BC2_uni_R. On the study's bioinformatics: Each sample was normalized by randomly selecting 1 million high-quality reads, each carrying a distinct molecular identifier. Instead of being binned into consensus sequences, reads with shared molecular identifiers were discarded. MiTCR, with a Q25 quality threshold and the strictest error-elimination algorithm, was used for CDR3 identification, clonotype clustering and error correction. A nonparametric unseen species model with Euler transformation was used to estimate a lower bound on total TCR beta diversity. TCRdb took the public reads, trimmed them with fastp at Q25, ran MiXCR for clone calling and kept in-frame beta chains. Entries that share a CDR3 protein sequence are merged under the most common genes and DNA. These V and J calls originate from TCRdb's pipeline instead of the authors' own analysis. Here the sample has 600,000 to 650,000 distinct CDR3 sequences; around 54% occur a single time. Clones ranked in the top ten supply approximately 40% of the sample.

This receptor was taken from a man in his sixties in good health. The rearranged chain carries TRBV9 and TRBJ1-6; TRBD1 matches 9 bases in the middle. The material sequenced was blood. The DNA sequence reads TGTGCCAGCAGCCCAGAAGGGACAGGGTATTCACCCCTCCACTTT. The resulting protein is CASSPEGTGYSPLHF.